These T cell receptor beta chains were read from a single sample in a study of T-cell reconstitution after alpha-beta-depleted transplantation in children. TCRdb itself ran the PCR reads through MiXCR, one entry per CDR3 protein. The sample contains about 540,000 distinct CDR3 sequences, 18% of which appear only once. Specimen: PBMCs from the stem cell graft donor, collected from the stem cell graft. These receptors all come from a human donor who donated a stem cell graft to a child with acute lymphoblastic leukemia. Both conserved end residues are part of each CDR3. D genes are given only for firm matches. Where a row states a size, it is once, few, many or the class of an expanded clone; other rows omit it.

J gene: TRBJ2-7; D gene: TRBD2; V gene: TRBV20-1; clone size: .; CDR3 protein: CSARELVAGDGQYF; CDR3 DNA: TGCAGTGCTAGAGAATTGGTAGCGGGAGACGGGCAGTACTTC
J gene: TRBJ2-7; D gene: TRBD2; V gene: TRBV7-9; clone size: .; CDR3 protein: CASSVSLAGVGEQYF; CDR3 DNA: TGTGCCAGCAGCGTCTCACTAGCGGGAGTCGGCGAGCAGTACTTC
J gene: TRBJ1-4; D gene: .; V gene: TRBV5-5; clone size: .; CDR3 protein: CASSLSPRSNEKLFF; CDR3 DNA: TGTGCCAGCAGCTTGAGCCCGCGGAGTAATGAAAAACTGTTTTTT
J gene: TRBJ2-1; D gene: .; V gene: TRBV7-9; clone size: few; CDR3 protein: CASSSQITSYNEQFF; CDR3 DNA: TGTGCCAGCAGCTCCCAGATAACCTCCTACAATGAGCAGTTCTTC
J gene: TRBJ2-1; D gene: TRBD2; V gene: TRBV11-1; clone size: few; CDR3 protein: CASSFAGTNNYNEQFF; CDR3 DNA: TGTGCCAGCAGCTTTGCCGGGACTAATAACTACAATGAGCAGTTCTTC
J gene: TRBJ2-7; D gene: .; V gene: TRBV10-3; clone size: .; CDR3 protein: CAISPDSGYEQYF; CDR3 DNA: TGTGCCATCAGCCCAGATTCGGGGTACGAGCAGTACTTC
J gene: TRBJ2-7; D gene: TRBD2; V gene: TRBV29-1; clone size: .; CDR3 protein: CSVEVWTLAGGYEQYF; CDR3 DNA: TGCAGCGTTGAAGTTTGGACTCTAGCGGGAGGATACGAGCAGTACTTC
J gene: TRBJ2-5; D gene: .; V gene: TRBV12-3/TRBV12-4; clone size: .; CDR3 protein: CASGSGTQETQYF; CDR3 DNA: TGTGCCAGTGGCTCGGGGACCCAAGAGACCCAGTACTTC
J gene: TRBJ2-7; D gene: TRBD1; V gene: TRBV5-4; clone size: .; CDR3 protein: CASSPTGQGVNYEQYF; CDR3 DNA: TGTGCCAGCAGCCCGACGGGACAGGGTGTTAACTACGAGCAGTACTTC
J gene: TRBJ2-2; D gene: TRBD2; V gene: TRBV3-1; clone size: few; CDR3 protein: CASSQSSGRAPGELFF; CDR3 DNA: TGTGCCAGCAGCCAGTCTAGCGGGAGGGCCCCCGGGGAGCTGTTTTTT
J gene: TRBJ2-2; D gene: .; V gene: TRBV7-3; clone size: .; CDR3 protein: CASSPQSGVGAGELFF; CDR3 DNA: TGTGCCAGCAGCCCTCAATCGGGGGTTGGGGCCGGGGAGCTGTTTTTT